This T cell receptor (beta chain) was captured in a study of shared clonotypes between healthy human individuals. Sequencing used immunoSEQ multiplex PCR; TCRdb keeps in-frame clones, though not all of them. In the table there are some 510,000 clones, 60% to 85% of which are singletons. The sample consisted of PBMCs. The clonotype was recovered from a woman between 35 and 50 years old in good health. Some clones in this sample may be carry-over from other donors' samples.

The CDR3 DNA follows: TGTGCCAGCAGCGTAGGGGGATACCAGCCCCAGCATTTT. Encoded protein: CASSVGGYQPQHF. The J gene is TRBJ1-5, the V gene TRBV9; D is ambiguous. The CDR3 is made up of 13 amino acids. V shed 0 bases and J shed 7 bases, with 8 bases lying between them. Germline CDR1 SGDLS, CDR2 YYNGEE.